Below, one TCR beta chain is given with its context. Antigen unknown. The germline gives CDR1 MNHEY, CDR2 SMNVEV (reference sequence). There are 15 residues in the CDR3. Trimming at V came to 5 bases and at J to 0 bases, leaving 4 bases not matched to a gene. The data derive from a study of T cell repertoires in cytomegalovirus infection. TCRdb reanalysed the reads using MiXCR and keeps one entry per CDR3 protein. The repertoire holds more than 250,000 distinct CDR3 sequences, with 20% to 25% as singletons. Here the sequenced sample was cultured PBMCs, taken from culture after CMV antigen stimulation. This clonotype originated in a human donor in good health (CMV status not recorded). Some clones in this sample may be carry-over from other donors' samples. This chain links TRBV27 with TRBJ1-1, with 9 bases aligning to TRBD1. The CDR3 here is CASSVQGALNTEAFF. The CDR3 nucleotides read TGTGCCAGCAGTGTACAGGGGGCCCTGAACACTGAAGCTTTCTTT.